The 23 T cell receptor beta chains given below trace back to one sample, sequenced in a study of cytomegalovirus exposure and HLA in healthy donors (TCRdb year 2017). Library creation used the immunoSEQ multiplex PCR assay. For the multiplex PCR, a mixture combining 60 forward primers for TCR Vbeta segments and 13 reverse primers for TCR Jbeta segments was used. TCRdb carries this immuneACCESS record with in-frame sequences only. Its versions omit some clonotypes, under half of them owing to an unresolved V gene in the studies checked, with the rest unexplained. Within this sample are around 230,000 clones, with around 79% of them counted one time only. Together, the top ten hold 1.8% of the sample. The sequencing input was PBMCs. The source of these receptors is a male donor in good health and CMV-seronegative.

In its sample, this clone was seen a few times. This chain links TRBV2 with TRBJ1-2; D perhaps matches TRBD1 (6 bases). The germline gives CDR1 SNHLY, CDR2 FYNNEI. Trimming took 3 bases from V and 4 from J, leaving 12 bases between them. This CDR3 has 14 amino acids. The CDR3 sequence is CASSEGARIYGYTF. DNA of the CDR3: TGTGCCAGCAGTGAGGGGGCGAGGATCTATGGCTACACCTTC.

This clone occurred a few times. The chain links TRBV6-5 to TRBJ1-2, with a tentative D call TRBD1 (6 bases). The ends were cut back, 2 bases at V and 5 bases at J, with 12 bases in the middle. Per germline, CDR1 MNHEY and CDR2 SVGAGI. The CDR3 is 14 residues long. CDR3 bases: TGTGCCAGCAGTTACAGGGGGGGCGGGTATGGCTACACCTTC. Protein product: CASSYRGGGYGYTF.

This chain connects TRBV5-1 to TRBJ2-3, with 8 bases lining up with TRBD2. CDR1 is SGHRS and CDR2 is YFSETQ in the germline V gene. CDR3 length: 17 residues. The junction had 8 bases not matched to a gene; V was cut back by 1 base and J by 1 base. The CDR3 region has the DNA TGCGCCAGCAGCTTGTCGTCCCGGGAGGGTCGCACAGATACGCAGTATTTT. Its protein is CASSLSSREGRTDTQYF. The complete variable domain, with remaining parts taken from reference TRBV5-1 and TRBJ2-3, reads KAGVTQTPRYLIKTRGQQVTLSCSPISGHRSVSWYQQTPGQGLQFLFEYFSETQRNKGNFPGRFSGRQFSNSRSEMNVSTLELGDSALYLCASSLSSREGRTDTQYFGPGTRLTVL.

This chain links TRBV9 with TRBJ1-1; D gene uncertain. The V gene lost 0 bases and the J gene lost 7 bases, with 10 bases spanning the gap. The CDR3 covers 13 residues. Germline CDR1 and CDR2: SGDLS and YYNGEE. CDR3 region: CASSVGGEDEAFF. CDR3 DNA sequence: TGTGCCAGCAGCGTAGGGGGAGAGGATGAAGCTTTCTTT.

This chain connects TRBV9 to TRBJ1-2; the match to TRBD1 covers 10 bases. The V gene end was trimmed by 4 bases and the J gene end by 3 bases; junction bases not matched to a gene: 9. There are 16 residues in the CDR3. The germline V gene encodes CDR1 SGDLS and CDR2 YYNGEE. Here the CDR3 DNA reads TGTGCCAGCAGCCAAGGACAGGGGGTGCATTACTATGGCTACACCTTC. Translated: CASSQGQGVHYYGYTF.

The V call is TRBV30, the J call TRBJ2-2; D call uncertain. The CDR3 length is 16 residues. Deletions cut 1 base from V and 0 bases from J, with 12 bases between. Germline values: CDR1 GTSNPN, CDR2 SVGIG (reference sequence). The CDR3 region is CAWSGRATANTGELFF. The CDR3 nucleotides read TGTGCCTGGAGTGGGCGAGCGACCGCGAACACCGGGGAGCTGTTTTTT.

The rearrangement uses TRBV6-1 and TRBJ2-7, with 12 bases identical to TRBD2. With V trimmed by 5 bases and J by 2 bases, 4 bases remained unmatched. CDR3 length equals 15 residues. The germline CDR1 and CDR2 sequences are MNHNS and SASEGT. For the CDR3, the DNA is TGTGCCAGCAGTTTGAGGACTAGCGGGGCCTACGAGCAGTACTTC. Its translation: CASSLRTSGAYEQYF.

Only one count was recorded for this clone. CDR3 sequence (DNA): TGTGCCAGCAGTCTGCCAGGGGCCCCCGAGCAGTACTTC. Its translation: CASSLPGAPEQYF. The J gene is TRBJ2-7, the V gene TRBV25-1, with D perhaps matching TRBD1 (6 bases). Trimming removed 5 bases from V and 6 bases from J, with 14 bases in between. The CDR3 is 13 amino acids. Looked up from germline, CDR1 is MGHDK and CDR2 is SYGVNS.

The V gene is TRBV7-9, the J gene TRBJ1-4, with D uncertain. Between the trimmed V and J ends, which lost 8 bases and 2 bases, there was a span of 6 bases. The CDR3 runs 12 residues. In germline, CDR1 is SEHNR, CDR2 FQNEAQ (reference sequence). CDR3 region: CASEYTNEKLFF. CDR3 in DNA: TGTGCCAGCGAGTACACTAATGAAAAACTGTTTTTT.

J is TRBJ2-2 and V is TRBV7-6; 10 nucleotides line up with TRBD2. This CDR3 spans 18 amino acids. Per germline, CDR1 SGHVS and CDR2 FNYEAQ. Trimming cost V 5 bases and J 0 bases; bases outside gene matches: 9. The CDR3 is CASSPRLAGLANTGELFF. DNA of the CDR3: TGTGCCAGCAGCCCAAGACTAGCGGGTCTAGCGAACACCGGGGAGCTGTTTTTT.

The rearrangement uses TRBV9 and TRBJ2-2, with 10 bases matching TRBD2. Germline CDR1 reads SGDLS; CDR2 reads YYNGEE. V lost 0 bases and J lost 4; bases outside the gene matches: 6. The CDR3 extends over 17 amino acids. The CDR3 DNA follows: TGTGCCAGCAGCGTAGCACAGCGGGGGGGCCCCACCGGGGAGCTGTTTTTT. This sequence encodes CASSVAQRGGPTGELFF.

The CDR3, as DNA: TGTGCCAGCAGCGGGAGAAACAATTCACCCCTCCACTTT. It yields the protein CASSGRNNSPLHF. The rearrangement joins TRBV27 to TRBJ1-6; D is undetermined. The CDR3 is 13 amino acids. V lost 6 bases and J lost 7, with 10 bases in between. Per germline, CDR1 MNHEY and CDR2 SMNVEV (reference sequence).

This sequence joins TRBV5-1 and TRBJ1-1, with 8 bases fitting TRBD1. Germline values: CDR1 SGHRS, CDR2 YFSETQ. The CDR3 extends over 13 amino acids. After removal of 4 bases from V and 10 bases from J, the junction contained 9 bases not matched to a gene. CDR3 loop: CASSSGGQGGAFF. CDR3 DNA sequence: TGCGCCAGCAGCAGTGGTGGACAGGGTGGAGCTTTCTTT. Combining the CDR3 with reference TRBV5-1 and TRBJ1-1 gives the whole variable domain KAGVTQTPRYLIKTRGQQVTLSCSPISGHRSVSWYQQTPGQGLQFLFEYFSETQRNKGNFPGRFSGRQFSNSRSEMNVSTLELGDSALYLCASSSGGQGGAFFGQGTRLTVV.

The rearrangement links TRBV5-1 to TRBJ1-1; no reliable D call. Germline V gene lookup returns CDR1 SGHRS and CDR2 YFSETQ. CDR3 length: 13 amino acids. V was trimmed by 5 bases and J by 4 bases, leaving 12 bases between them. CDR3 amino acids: CASRARLVTEAFF. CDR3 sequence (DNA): TGCGCCAGCAGGGCTAGGCTAGTCACTGAAGCTTTCTTT.

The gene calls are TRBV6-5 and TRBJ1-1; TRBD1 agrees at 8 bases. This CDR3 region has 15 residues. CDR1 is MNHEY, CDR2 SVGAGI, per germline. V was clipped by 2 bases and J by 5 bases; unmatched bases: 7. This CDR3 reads CASSYGTGPATEAFF. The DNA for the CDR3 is TGTGCCAGCAGTTACGGGACAGGTCCAGCGACTGAAGCTTTCTTT.

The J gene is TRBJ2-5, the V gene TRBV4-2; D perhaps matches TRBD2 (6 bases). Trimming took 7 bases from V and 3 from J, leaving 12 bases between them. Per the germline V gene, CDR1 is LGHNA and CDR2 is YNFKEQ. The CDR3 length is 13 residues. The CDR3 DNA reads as TGTGCCAGCAACGGCGGGGTTGAAGAGACCCAGTACTTC. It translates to CASNGGVEETQYF.

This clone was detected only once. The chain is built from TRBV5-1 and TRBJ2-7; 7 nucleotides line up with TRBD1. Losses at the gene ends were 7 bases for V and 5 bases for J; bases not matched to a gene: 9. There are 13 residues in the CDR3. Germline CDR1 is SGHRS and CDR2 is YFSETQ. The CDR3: CASSEGAGHEQYF. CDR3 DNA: TGCGCCAGCTCCGAGGGGGCTGGGCACGAGCAGTACTTC.

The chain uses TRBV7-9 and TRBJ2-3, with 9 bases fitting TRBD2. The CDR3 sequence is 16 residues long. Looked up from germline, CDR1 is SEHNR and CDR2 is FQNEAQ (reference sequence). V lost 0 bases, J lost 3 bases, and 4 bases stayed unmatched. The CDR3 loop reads CASSLAIAGETDTQYF. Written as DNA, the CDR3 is TGTGCCAGCAGCTTAGCGATAGCGGGAGAAACAGATACGCAGTATTTT.

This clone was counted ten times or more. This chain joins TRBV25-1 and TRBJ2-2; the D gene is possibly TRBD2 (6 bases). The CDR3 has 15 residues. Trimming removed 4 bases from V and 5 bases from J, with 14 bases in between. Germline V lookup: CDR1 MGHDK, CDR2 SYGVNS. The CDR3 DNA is TGTGCCAGCAGTGGACTAGATCGAGGGACCGGGGAGCTGTTTTTT. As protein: CASSGLDRGTGELFF.

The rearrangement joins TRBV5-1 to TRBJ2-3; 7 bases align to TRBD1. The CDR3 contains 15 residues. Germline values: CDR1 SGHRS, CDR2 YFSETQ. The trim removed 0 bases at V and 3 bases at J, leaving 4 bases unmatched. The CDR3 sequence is CASSLGRGYTDTQYF. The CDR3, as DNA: TGCGCCAGCAGCTTGGGCAGGGGGTATACAGATACGCAGTATTTT.

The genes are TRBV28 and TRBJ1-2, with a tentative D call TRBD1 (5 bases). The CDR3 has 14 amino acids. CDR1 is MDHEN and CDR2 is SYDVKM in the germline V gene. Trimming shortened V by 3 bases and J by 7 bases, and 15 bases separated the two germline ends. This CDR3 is CASSFRQTVLGYTF. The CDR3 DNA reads TGTGCCAGCAGTTTTCGACAGACGGTGCTTGGCTACACCTTC.

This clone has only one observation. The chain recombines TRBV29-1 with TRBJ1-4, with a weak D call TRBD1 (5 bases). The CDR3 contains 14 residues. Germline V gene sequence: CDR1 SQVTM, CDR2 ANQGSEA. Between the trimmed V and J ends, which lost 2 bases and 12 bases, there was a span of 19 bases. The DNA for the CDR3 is TGCAGCGTTGAAAGGGGAGGGGTTAGGGTGGAACTGTTTTTT. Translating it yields CSVERGGVRVELFF.

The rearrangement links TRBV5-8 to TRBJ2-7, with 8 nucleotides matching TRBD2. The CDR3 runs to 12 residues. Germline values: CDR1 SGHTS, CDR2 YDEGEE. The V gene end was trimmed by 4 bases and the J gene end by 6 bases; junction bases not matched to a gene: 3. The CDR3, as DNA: TGTGCCAGCAGCCGGGGGGGGTTCGAGCAGTACTTC. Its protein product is CASSRGGFEQYF.